The T cell receptor beta chain described here comes from a study of cytomegalovirus exposure and HLA in healthy donors. Study-wide points: In a later analysis, about 17,000 TCR beta sequences were associated with HLA alleles at 0.05 false discovery rate.

From germline, CDR1 is SGDLS and CDR2 YYNGEE. Trimming at V came to 0 bases and at J to 3 bases, leaving 3 bases not matched to a gene. This CDR3 is 14 amino acids long. Healthy individuals who donated bone marrow served as the donors. Primers: 60 Vbeta forward and 13 Jbeta reverse. Some clones are missing from TCRdb's copy, which holds only in-frame ones; the method was immunoSEQ multiplex PCR. The sample totals approximately 180,000 clones. Remarks on this clone: The antigen is unknown.

The chain carries TRBV9 and TRBJ2-7, with 7 bases aligning to TRBD2. Input material: PBMCs. The source of this sequence is a man younger than 40 in good health and CMV-seronegative. DNA of the CDR3: TGTGCCAGCAGCGTAGGCGGGAGTGACTACGAGCAGTACTTC. It is translated as CASSVGGSDYEQYF.